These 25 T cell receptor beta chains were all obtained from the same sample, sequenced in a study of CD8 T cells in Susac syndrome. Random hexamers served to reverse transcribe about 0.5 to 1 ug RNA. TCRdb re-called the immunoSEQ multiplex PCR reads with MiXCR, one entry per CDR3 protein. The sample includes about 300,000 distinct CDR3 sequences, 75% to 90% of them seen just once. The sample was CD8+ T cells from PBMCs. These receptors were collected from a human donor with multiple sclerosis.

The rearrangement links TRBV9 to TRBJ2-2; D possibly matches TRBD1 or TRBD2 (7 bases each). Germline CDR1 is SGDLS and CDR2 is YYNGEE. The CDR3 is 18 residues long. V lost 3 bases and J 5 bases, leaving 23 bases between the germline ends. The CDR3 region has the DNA TGTGCCAGCAGCGCCCCGTCAGGGGGGGGCAAGGGAACCGGGGAGCTGTTTTTT. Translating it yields CASSAPSGGGKGTGELFF.

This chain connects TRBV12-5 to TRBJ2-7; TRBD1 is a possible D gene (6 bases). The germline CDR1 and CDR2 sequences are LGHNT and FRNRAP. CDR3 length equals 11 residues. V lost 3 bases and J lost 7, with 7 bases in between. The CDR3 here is CASGFGTEQYF. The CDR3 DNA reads TGTGCTAGTGGTTTCGGGACAGAGCAGTACTTC. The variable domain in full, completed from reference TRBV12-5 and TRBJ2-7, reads DARVTQTPRHKVTEMGQEVTMRCQPILGHNTVFWYRQTMMQGLELLAYFRNRAPLDDSGMPKDRFSAEMPDATLATLKIQPSEPRDSAVYFCASGFGTEQYFGPGTRLTVT.

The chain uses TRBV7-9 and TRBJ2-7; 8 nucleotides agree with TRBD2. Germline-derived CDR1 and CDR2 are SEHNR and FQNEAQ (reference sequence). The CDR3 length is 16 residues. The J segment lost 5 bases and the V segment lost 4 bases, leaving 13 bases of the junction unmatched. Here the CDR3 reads CASSSPTLAGGNEQYF. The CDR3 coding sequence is TGTGCCAGCAGCTCGCCGACGCTAGCGGGCGGGAACGAGCAGTACTTC.

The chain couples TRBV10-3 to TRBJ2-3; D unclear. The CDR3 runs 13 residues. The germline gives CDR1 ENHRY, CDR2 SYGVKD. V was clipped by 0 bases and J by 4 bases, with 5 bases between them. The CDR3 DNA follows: TGTGCCATCAGTGAGTCGAACCCAGATACGCAGTATTTT. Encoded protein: CAISESNPDTQYF.

This CDR3 is CSARDIGLDGNEQFF. The CDR3, as DNA: TGCAGTGCTAGAGATATCGGACTAGATGGCAATGAGCAGTTCTTC. The chain is built from TRBV20-1 and TRBJ2-1, with TRBD2 matching over 7 bases. J gave up 6 bases and V 0 bases, and 8 bases lay outside the gene matches. Germline-derived CDR1 and CDR2 are DFQATT and SNEGSKA (reference sequence). The length of the CDR3 is 15 residues.

The CDR3 loop is CASSLVRSLGLQTQYF. CDR3 sequence (DNA): TGTGCCAGCAGTTTAGTGAGGTCATTAGGGCTACAGACCCAGTACTTC. The chain is built from TRBV28 and TRBJ2-5; D is unclear. V lost 2 bases and J 6 bases, leaving 19 bases between the germline ends. Germline assignment: CDR1 MDHEN and CDR2 SYDVKM. CDR3 length equals 16 residues.

The CDR3 is CAISESLLEYEQYF. The CDR3 DNA sequence: TGTGCCATCAGTGAGTCACTTCTAGAGTACGAGCAGTACTTC. The chain links TRBV10-3 to TRBJ2-7; D unresolved. V lost 0 bases to trimming and J lost 4 bases, with 10 bases between them. The CDR3 sequence is 14 residues long. Germline V gene data show CDR1 as ENHRY and CDR2 as SYGVKD.

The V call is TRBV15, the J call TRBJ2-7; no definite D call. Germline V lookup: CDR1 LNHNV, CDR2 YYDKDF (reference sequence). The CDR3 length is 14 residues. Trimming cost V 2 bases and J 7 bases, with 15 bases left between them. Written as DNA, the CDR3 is TGTGCCACCAGCAGATCCGGGCCTTCGGAAGAGCAGTACTTC. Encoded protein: CATSRSGPSEEQYF.

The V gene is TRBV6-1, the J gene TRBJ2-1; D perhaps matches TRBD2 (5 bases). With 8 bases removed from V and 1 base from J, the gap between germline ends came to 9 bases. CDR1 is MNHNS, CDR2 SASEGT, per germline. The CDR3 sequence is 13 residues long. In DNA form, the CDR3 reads TGTGCCAGCGAGGGCGCGTCCTACAATGAGCAGTTCTTC. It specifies CASEGASYNEQFF.

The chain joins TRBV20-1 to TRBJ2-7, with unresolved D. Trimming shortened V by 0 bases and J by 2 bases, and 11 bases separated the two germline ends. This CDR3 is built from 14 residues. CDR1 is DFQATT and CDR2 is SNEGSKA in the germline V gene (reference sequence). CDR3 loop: CSARDLRQTYEQYF. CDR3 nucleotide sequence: TGCAGTGCTAGAGATTTAAGGCAGACCTACGAGCAGTACTTC.

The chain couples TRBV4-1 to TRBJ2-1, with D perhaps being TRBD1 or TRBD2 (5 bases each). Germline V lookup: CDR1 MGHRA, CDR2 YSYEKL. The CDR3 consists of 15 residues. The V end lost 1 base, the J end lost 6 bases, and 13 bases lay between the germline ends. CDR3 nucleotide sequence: TGCGCCAGCAGCCAAGTCCAGGGTGGGGGCAATGAGCAGTTCTTC. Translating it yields CASSQVQGGGNEQFF.

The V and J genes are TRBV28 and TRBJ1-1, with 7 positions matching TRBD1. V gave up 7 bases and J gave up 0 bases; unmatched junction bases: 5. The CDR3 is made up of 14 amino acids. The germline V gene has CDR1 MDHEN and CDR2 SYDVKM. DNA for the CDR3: TGTGCCAGCAACTCGGACAGGTTGAACACTGAAGCTTTCTTT. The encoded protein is CASNSDRLNTEAFF.

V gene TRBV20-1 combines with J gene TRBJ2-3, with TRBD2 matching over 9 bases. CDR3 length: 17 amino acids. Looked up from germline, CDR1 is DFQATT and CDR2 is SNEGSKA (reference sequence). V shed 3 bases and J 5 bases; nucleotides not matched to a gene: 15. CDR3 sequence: CSARDTNSGSVVDTQYF. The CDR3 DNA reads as TGCAGTGCTAGGGATACCAATAGCGGGAGTGTCGTAGATACGCAGTATTTT.

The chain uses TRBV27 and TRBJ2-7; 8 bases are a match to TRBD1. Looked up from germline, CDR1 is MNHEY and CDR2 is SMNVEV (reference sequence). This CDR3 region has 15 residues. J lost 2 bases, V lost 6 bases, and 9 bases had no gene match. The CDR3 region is CASSLLRQGPYEQYF. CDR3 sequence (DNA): TGTGCCAGCAGCCTCCTCCGACAGGGGCCCTACGAGCAGTACTTC.

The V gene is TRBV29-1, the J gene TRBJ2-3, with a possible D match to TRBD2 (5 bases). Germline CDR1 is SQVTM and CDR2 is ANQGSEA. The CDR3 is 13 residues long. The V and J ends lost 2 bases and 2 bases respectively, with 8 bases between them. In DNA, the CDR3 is TGCAGCGTTGAACGGGGAGCCACAGATACGCAGTATTTT. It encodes CSVERGATDTQYF.

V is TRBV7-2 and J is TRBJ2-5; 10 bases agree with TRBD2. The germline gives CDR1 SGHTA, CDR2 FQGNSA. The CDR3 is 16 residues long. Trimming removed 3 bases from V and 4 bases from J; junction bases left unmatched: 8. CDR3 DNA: TGTGCCAGCAGCTTTAACAGCGGGGGGGCAGGAGAGACCCAGTACTTC. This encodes CASSFNSGGAGETQYF.

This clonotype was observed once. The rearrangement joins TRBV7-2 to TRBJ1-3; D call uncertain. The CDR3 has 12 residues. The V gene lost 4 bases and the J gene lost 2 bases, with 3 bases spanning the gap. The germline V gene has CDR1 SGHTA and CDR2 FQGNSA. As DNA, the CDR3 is TGTGCCAGCAGCTACGCTGGAAACACCATATATTTT. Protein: CASSYAGNTIYF. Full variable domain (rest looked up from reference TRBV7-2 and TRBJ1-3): GAGVSQSPSNKVTEKGKDVELRCDPISGHTALYWYRQSLGQGLEFLIYFQGNSAPDKSGLPSDRFSAERTGGSVSTLTIQRTQQEDSAVYLCASSYAGNTIYFGEGSWLTVV.

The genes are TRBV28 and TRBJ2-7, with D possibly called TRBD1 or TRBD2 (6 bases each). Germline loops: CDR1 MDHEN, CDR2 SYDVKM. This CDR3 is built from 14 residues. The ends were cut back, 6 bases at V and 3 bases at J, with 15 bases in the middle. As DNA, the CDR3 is TGTGCCAGCAGAGGGGCAGGGGACTTCTACGAGCAGTACTTC. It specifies CASRGAGDFYEQYF.

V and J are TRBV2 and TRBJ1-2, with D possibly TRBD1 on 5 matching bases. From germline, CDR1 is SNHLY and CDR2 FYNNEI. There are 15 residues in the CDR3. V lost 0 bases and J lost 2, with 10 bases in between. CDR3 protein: CASSEAAGKNYGYTF. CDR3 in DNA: TGTGCCAGCAGTGAAGCGGCAGGGAAGAACTATGGCTACACCTTC. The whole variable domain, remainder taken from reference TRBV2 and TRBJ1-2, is EPEVTQTPSHQVTQMGQEVILRCVPISNHLYFYWYRQILGQKVEFLVSFYNNEISEKSEIFDDQFSVERPDGSNFTLKIRSTKLEDSAMYFCASSEAAGKNYGYTFGSGTRLTVV.

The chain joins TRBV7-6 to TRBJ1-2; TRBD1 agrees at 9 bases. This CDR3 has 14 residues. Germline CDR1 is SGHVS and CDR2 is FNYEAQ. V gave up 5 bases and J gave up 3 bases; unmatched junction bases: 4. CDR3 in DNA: TGTGCCAGCAGCGTGGGACAGGGATACTATGGCTACACCTTC. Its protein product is CASSVGQGYYGYTF.

The CDR3: CASRLPRGPADTQYF. The CDR3 DNA follows: TGTGCCAGCAGACTGCCCAGGGGCCCTGCAGATACGCAGTATTTT. The chain couples TRBV7-9 to TRBJ2-3; TRBD1 is a possible D gene (6 bases). Germline V gives CDR1 SEHNR, CDR2 FQNEAQ (reference sequence). CDR3 length: 15 residues. With 6 bases removed from V and 4 bases from J, the gap between germline ends came to 17 bases.

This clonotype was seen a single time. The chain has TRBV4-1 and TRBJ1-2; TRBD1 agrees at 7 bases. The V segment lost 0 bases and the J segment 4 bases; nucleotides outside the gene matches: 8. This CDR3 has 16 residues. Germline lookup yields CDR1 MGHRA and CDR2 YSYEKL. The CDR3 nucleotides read TGCGCCAGCAGCCAAGATGACAGGGTGAATTCCTATGGCTACACCTTC. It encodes CASSQDDRVNSYGYTF.

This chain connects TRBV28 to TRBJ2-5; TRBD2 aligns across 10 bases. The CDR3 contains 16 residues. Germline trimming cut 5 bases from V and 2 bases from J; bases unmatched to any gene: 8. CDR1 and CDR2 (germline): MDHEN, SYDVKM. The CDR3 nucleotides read TGTGCCAGCAGTCCCCTCGGGACTAGCGCGCAAGAGACCCAGTACTTC. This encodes CASSPLGTSAQETQYF.

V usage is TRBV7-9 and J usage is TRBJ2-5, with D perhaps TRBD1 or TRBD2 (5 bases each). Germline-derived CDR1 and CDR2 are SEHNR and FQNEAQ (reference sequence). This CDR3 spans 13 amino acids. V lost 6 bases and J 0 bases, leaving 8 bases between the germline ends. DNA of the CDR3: TGTGCCAGCAGATCGGGACACCAAGAGACCCAGTACTTC. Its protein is CASRSGHQETQYF.

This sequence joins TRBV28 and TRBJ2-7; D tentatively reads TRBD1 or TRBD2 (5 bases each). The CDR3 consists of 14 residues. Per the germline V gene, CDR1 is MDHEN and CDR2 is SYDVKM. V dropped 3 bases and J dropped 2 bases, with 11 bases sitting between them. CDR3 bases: TGTGCCAGCAGTTTGTCGGGACGGACCTACGAGCAGTACTTC. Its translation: CASSLSGRTYEQYF.